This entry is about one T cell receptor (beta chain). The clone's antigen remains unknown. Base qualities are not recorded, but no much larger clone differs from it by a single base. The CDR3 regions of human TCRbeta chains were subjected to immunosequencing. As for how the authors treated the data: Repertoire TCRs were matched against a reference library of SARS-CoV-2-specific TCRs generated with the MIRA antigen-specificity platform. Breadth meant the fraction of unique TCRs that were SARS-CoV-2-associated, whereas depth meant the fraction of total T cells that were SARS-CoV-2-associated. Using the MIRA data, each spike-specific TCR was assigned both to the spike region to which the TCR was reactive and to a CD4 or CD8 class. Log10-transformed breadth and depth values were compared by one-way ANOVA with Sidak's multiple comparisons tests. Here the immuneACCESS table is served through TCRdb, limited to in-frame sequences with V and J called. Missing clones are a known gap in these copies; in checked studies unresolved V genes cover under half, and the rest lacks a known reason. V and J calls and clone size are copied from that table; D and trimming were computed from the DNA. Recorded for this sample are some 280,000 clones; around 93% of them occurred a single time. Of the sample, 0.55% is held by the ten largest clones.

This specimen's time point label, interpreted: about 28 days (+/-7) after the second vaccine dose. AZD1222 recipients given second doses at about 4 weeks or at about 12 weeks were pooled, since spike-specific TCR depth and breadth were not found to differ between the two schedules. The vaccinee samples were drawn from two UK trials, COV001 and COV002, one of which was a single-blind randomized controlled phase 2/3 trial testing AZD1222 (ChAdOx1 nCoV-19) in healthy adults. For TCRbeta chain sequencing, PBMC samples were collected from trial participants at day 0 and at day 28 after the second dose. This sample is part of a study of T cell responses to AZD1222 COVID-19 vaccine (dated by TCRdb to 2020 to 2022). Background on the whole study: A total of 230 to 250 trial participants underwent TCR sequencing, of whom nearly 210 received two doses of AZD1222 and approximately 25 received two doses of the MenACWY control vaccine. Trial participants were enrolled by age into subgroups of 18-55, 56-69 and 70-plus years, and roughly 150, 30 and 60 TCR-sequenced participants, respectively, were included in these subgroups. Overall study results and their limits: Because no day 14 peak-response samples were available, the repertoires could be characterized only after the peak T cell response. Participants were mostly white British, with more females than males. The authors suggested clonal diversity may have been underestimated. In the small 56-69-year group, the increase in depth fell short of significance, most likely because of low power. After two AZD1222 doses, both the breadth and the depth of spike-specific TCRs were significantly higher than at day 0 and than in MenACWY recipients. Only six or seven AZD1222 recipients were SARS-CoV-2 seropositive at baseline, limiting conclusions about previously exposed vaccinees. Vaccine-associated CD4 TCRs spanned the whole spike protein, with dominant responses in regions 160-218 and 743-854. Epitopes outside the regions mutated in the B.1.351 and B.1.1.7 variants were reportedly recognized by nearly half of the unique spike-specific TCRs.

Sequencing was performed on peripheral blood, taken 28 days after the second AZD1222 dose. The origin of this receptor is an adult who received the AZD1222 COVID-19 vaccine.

The CDR3 loop reads CASSEYGLAGETQYF. At the DNA level, the sequence is TGTGCCAGCAGTGAATACGGTCTAGCGGGTGAGACCCAGTACTTC. The chain was built from TRBV2 and TRBJ2-5, and 8 junctional nucleotides match TRBD2. Relative to germline, V is missing 2 bases and J is missing 5 bases, with 7 bases of the junction outside any gene match. The CDR3 holds 15 amino acids from the cysteine to the phenylalanine. Only the CDR3 part of the read is kept: 45 bases, read in frame from the first base. CDR1 and CDR2 were assigned from the germline V gene as SNHLY and FYNNEI.